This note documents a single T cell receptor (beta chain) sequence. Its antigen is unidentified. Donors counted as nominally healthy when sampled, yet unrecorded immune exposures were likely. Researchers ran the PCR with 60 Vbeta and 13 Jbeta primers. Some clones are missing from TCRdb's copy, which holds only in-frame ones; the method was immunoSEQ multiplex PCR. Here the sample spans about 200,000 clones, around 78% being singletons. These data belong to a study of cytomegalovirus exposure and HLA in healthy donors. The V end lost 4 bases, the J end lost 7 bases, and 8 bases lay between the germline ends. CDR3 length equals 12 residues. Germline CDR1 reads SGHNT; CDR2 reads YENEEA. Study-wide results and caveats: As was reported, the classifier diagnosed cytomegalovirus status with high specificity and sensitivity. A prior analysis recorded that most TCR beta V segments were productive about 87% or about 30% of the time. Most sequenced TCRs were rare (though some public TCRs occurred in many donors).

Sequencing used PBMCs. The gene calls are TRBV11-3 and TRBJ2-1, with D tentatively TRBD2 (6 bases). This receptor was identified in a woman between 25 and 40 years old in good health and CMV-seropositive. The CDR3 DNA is TGTGCCAGCAGCTACGGGGGTAATGAGCAGTTCTTC. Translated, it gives CASSYGGNEQFF.